This T cell receptor (beta chain) was documented in a study of regulatory T cells in long-lasting Graves disease. Time point here: newly diagnosed GD, antithyroid drugs for less than 3 months. PBMC RNA served as the TCR library source. The collection involved drawing about 8.2 milliliters of peripheral blood into EDTA tubes. In building TCR beta libraries, iRepertoire HTBI primers were used together with Arm-PCR of CDR3 regions. Each CDR3 protein gets one entry after TCRdb re-called the multiplex PCR reads with MiXCR. In the table there are 350,000 to 450,000 distinct CDR3 sequences, 16% of which are singletons. CDR1 and CDR2 (germline): MDHEN, SYDVKM. The CDR3 length is 16 residues. Losses at the gene ends were 5 bases for V and 6 bases for J; bases not matched to a gene: 10. This clonotype has ten or more counts. These data are also associated with another study on T cells in Graves' hyperthyroidism and ophthalmopathy. This second study says: Subjects aged 18 to 65 presented with newly diagnosed hyperthyroidism of less than 2 months' duration. The primer set for the first-round RT-PCR of the TCR CDR3 was HTBI. Blood samples included most of the expanded thyroid clonotypes exceeding 0.001.

This TCR derives from a man aged 40-50 years with Graves disease. The sample here was peripheral blood mononuclear cells (PBMCs), taken at new diagnosis, from a patient treated with antithyroid drugs. The chain links TRBV28 to TRBJ2-2; TRBD2 matches 9 bases. The CDR3 DNA reads TGTGCCAGCAGTGCCTCCGCGGGGGGGCCCCCCGGGGAGCTGTTTTTT. Translation: CASSASAGGPPGELFF. The full variable domain, rest sourced from reference TRBV28 and TRBJ2-2, is DVKVTQSSRYLVKRTGEKVFLECVQDMDHENMFWYRQDPGLGLRLIYFSYDVKMKEKGDIPEGYSVSREKKERFSLILESASTNQTSMYLCASSASAGGPPGELFFGEGSRLTVL.